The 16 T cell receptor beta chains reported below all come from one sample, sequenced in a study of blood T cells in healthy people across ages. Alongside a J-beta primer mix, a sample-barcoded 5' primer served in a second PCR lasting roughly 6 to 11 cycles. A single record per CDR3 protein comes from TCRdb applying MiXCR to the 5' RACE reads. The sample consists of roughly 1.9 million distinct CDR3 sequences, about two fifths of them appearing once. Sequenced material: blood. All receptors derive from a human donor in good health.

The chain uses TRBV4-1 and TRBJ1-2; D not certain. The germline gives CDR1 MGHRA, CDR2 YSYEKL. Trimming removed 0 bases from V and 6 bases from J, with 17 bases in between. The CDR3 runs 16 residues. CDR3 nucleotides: TGCGCCAGCAGCCAAGATGAGGTCGGACTTCAGCATGGCTACACCTTC. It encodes CASSQDEVGLQHGYTF.

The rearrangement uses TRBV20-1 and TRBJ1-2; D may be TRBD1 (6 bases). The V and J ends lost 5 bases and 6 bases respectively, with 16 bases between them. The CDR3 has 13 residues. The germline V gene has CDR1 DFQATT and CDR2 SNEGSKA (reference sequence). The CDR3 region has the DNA TGCAGTGCTCCGTCAGGGGAAAGGAATGGCTACACCTTC. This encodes CSAPSGERNGYTF.

CDR3 nucleotides: TGTGCCACCTCTATAGGGGGGTGGCGGAGCAATGAGCAGTTCTTC. Protein sequence: CATSIGGWRSNEQFF. V and J are TRBV28 and TRBJ2-1; D is perhaps TRBD1 or TRBD2 (6 bases each). The CDR3 consists of 15 residues. Germline-derived CDR1 and CDR2 are MDHEN and SYDVKM. V shed 10 bases and J shed 6 bases, with 22 bases lying between them.

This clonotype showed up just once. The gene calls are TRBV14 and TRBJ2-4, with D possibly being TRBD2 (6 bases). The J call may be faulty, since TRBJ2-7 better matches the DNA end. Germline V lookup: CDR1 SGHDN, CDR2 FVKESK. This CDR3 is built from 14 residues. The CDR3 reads CASSLWDLDHEQYF. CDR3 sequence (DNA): TGTGCCAGCAGCCTTTGGGACTTGGACCACGAGCAGTACTTC.

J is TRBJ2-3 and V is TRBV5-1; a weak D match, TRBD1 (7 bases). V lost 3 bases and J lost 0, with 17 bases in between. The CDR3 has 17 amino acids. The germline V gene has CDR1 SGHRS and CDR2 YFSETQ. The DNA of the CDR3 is TGCGCCAGCAGCTCAGCGCGGGGACAGACGAGCACAGATACGCAGTATTTT. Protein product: CASSSARGQTSTDTQYF.

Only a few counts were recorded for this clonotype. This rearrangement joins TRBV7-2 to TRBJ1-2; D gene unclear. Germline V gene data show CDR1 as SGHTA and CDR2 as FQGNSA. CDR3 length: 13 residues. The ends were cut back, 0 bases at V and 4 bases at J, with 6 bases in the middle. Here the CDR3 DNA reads TGTGCCAGCAGCTTAGCAGGGCTCTATGGCTACACCTTC. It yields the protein CASSLAGLYGYTF.

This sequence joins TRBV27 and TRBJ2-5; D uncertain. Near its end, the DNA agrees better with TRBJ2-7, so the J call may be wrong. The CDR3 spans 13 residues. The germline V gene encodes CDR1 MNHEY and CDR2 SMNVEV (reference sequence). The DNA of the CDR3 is TGTGCCAGCAGTTTATCAGCCGTAGACGAGCAGTACTTC. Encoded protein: CASSLSAVDEQYF.

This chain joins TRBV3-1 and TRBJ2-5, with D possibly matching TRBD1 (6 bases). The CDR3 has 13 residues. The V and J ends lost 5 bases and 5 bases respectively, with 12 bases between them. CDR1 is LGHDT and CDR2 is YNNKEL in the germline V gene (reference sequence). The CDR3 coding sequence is TGTGCCAGCAGCATAGGGACAACGGAGACCCAGTACTTC. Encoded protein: CASSIGTTETQYF.

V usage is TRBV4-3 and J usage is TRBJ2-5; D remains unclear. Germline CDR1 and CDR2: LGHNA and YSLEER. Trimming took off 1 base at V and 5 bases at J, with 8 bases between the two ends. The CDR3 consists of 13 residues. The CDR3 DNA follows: TGCGCCAGCAGCCAAGCATGGGGTGAGACCCAGTACTTC. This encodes CASSQAWGETQYF.

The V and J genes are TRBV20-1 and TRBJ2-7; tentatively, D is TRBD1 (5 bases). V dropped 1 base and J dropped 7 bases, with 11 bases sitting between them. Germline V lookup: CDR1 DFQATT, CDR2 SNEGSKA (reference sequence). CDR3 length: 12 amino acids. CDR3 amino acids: CSARGTNNEQYF. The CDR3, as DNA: TGCAGTGCTAGAGGGACAAACAATGAGCAGTACTTC.

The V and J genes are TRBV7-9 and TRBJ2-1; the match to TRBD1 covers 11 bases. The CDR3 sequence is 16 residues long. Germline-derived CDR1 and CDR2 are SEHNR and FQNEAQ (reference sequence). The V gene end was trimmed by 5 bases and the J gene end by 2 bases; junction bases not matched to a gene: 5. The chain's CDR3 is CASSTGQGAAYNEQFF. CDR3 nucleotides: TGTGCCAGCAGCACCGGACAGGGGGCCGCCTACAATGAGCAGTTCTTC.

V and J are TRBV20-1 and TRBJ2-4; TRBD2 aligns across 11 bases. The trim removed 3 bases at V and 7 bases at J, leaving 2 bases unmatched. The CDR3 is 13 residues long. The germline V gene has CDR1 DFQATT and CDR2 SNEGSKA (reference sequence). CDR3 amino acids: CSASSGGANIQYF. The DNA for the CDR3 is TGCAGTGCTAGTAGCGGGGGGGCCAACATTCAGTACTTC.

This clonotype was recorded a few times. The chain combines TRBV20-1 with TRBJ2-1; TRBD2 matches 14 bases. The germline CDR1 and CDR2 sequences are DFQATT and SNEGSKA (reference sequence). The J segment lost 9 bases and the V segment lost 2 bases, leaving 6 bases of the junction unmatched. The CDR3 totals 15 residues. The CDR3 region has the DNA TGCAGTGCTAGACCCGGGACTAGCGGGAGCGGTGAGCAGTTCTTC. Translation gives CSARPGTSGSGEQFF.

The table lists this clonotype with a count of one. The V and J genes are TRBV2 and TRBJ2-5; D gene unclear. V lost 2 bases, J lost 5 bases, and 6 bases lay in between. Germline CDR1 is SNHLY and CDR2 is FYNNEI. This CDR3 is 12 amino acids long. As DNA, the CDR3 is TGTGCCAGCAGTGAATTCATTGAGACCCAGTACTTC. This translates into CASSEFIETQYF.

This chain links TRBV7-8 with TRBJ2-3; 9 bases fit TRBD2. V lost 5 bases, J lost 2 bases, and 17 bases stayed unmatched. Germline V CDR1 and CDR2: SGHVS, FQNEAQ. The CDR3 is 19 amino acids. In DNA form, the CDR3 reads TGTGCCAGCAGCCTGCCCCGGATGGCTAGCGGGGAGATCACAGATACGCAGTATTTT. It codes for CASSLPRMASGEITDTQYF.

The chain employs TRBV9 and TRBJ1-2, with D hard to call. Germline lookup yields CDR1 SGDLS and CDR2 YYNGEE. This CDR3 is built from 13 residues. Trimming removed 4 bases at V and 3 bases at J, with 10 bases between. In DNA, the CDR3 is TGTGCCAGCAGCACAGAGTTGTACTATGGCTACACCTTC. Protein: CASSTELYYGYTF.